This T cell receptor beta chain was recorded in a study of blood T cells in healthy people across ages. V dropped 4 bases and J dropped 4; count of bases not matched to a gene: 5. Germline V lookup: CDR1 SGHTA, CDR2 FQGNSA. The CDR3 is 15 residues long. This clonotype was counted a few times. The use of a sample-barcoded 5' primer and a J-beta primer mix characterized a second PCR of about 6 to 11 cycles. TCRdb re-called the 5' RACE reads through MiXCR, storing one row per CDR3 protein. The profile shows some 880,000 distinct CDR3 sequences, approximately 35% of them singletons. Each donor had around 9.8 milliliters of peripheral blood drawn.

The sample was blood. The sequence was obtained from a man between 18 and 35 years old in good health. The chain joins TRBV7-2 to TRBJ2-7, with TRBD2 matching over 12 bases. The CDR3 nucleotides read TGTGCCAGCAGCTCAATACTAGCGGGGGGTTACGAGCAGTACTTC. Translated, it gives CASSSILAGGYEQYF.